The 9 T cell receptor beta chains given below trace back to one sample, sequenced in a study of technical replicates of blood from several donors. Profiled with immunoSEQ multiplex PCR; TCRdb holds only in-frame clones, not every one. The profile covers about 86,000 clones, with around 96% appearing a single time and 0.3% to 0.4% taken by the ten largest. Sequencing used T cells isolated from PBMCs. These receptors were collected from a human donor in good health.

This clone was counted a single time. The chain is built from TRBV27 and TRBJ2-2; D gene unclear. CDR1 is MNHEY, CDR2 SMNVEV, per germline (reference sequence). The CDR3 spans 12 residues. Trimming removed 4 bases from V and 2 bases from J, with 2 bases in between. DNA of the CDR3: TGTGCCAGCAGTTCAAACACCGGGGAGCTGTTTTTT. It codes for CASSSNTGELFF.

The genes are TRBV6-6 and TRBJ2-1; a possible D gene is TRBD2 (5 bases). V lost 2 bases and J 5 bases, leaving 10 bases between the germline ends. CDR1 MNHNY and CDR2 SVGAGI come from the germline V gene (reference sequence). The CDR3 runs to 14 residues. The CDR3 loop reads CASSYVSGNNEQFF. CDR3 coding DNA: TGTGCCAGCAGTTACGTCAGCGGTAACAATGAGCAGTTCTTC.

The genes are TRBV5-8 and TRBJ1-1, with a weak D call TRBD1 (6 bases). The V end was cut by 2 bases, the J end by 0 bases, with 14 bases between. This CDR3 contains 16 residues. Germline loops: CDR1 SGHTS, CDR2 YDEGEE. The chain's CDR3 is CASSFFTGTLNTEAFF. CDR3 nucleotides: TGTGCCAGCAGCTTCTTCACCGGGACATTGAACACTGAAGCTTTCTTT.

The DNA of the CDR3 is TGTGCCAGCAGCTTAGGGGGCGGGAGAGGGACCTACGAGCAGTACTTC. This translates into CASSLGGGRGTYEQYF. This sequence joins TRBV11-3 and TRBJ2-7; 7 nucleotides line up with TRBD2. The CDR3 covers 16 residues. Germline lookup yields CDR1 SGHNT and CDR2 YENEEA. The ends lost 1 base at V and 2 bases at J; junction bases unmatched: 8.

The chain carries TRBV11-1 and TRBJ1-1, with a possible D match to TRBD1 (5 bases). V shed 5 bases and J shed 6 bases, with 13 bases lying between them. This CDR3 contains 13 residues. The germline V gene has CDR1 SGHAT and CDR2 FQDESV (reference sequence). CDR3 sequence (DNA): TGTGCCAGCAGCGTGCCACAGGTACCTGAAGCTTTCTTT. Protein: CASSVPQVPEAFF.

The sample holds one count of this clone. The rearrangement uses TRBV7-2 and TRBJ1-2; D gene ambiguous. CDR1 is SGHTA and CDR2 is FQGNSA in the germline V gene. V shed 1 base and J shed 4 bases, with 7 bases lying between them. The CDR3 loop spans 13 amino acids. CDR3 in amino acids: CASSLGGSYGYTF. DNA for the CDR3: TGTGCCAGCAGCTTAGGAGGGTCCTATGGCTACACCTTC.

This clone was observed a few times. This chain joins TRBV30 and TRBJ1-1; D not certain. The germline CDR1 and CDR2 sequences are GTSNPN and SVGIG (reference sequence). The V gene lost 4 bases and the J gene lost 7 bases, with 16 bases spanning the gap. This CDR3 has 13 residues. Written as DNA, the CDR3 is TGTGCCTGGAACCTCCTGAGGCGCGGTGAAGCTTTCTTT. It translates to CAWNLLRRGEAFF.

This clone was recorded once. This chain joins TRBV2 and TRBJ2-5; 7 nucleotides line up with TRBD1. This CDR3 is 16 amino acids long. Germline loops: CDR1 SNHLY, CDR2 FYNNEI. The V gene end was trimmed by 5 bases and the J gene end by 1 base; junction bases not matched to a gene: 10. CDR3 in amino acids: CASSLVPTGSQETQYF. CDR3 nucleotide sequence: TGTGCCAGCAGTCTTGTCCCGACAGGGTCCCAAGAGACCCAGTACTTC.

This clone showed up just once. CDR3 residues: CASSLYLLADNEQYF. DNA of the CDR3: TGTGCCAGCAGCTTATACTTGCTAGCGGATAACGAGCAGTACTTC. The chain combines TRBV7-6 with TRBJ2-7; TRBD2 matches 7 bases. Germline V gene data show CDR1 as SGHVS and CDR2 as FNYEAQ. This CDR3 comprises 15 residues. J gave up 5 bases and V 2 bases, and 9 bases lay outside the gene matches.